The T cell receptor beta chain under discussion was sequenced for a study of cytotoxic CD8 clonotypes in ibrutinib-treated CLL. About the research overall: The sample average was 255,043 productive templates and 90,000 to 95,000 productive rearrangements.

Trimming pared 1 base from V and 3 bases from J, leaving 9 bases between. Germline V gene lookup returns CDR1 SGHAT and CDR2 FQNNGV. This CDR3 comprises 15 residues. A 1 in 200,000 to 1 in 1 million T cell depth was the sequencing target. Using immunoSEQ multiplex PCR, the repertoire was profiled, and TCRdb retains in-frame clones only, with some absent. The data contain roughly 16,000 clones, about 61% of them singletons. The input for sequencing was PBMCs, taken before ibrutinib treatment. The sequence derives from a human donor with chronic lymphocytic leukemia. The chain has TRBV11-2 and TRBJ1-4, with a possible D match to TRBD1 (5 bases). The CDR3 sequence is CASSLAAGPNEKLFF. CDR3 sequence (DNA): TGTGCCAGCAGCTTAGCGGCAGGGCCTAATGAAAAACTGTTTTTT.